Each of the 21 T cell receptor beta chains below was sequenced from the same sample in a study of graft-versus-host responses after intestinal transplantation. The method was immunoSEQ multiplex PCR; TCRdb's version includes in-frame clones alone and lacks a portion of them. In the table there are fewer than 75,000 clones, about 87% of which are singletons. The specimen was PBMCs, collected 26 days after transplant. The origin of the receptors is a human patient who received an intestinal transplant, so some T cells may come from the graft donor.

This clone was detected once. The chain couples TRBV6-5 to TRBJ1-1; no firm D call. Trimming removed 2 bases from V and 7 bases from J, with 8 bases in between. From germline, CDR1 is MNHEY and CDR2 SVGAGI. The CDR3 consists of 12 residues. CDR3 residues: CASSYLAGEAFF. CDR3 sequence (DNA): TGTGCCAGCAGTTACCTCGCGGGTGAAGCTTTCTTT.

This clone was counted once. The chain recombines TRBV27 with TRBJ2-7, with 12 bases that match TRBD2. V shed 4 bases and J 3 bases; nucleotides not matched to a gene: 1. Germline V gene data show CDR1 as MNHEY and CDR2 as SMNVEV (reference sequence). The CDR3 loop spans 14 amino acids. The CDR3 bases are TGTGCCAGCAGTTCACTAGCGGGAGGCTACGAGCAGTACTTC. Residues: CASSSLAGGYEQYF.

This clone was seen a handful of times. The V and J genes are TRBV28 and TRBJ1-2; weak D call: TRBD1 (5 bases). This CDR3 is 11 amino acids long. Trimming cost V 2 bases and J 12 bases, with 10 bases left between them. The V gene's germline CDR1 is MDHEN and CDR2 SYDVKM. The CDR3 bases are TGTGCCAGCAGTTTAGAAGGGGCCCACACCTTC. Translating gives CASSLEGAHTF.

The chain recombines TRBV7-8 with TRBJ2-7; 7 nucleotides match TRBD2. V lost 3 bases, J lost 0 bases, and 2 bases stayed unmatched. Germline V lookup: CDR1 SGHVS, CDR2 FQNEAQ. The CDR3 runs to 14 residues. The CDR3 is CASSFRTSSYEQYF. The CDR3 DNA reads TGTGCCAGCAGCTTCAGGACTAGCTCCTACGAGCAGTACTTC.

This chain joins TRBV7-6 and TRBJ1-2, with 8 bases lining up with TRBD1. The CDR3 contains 14 residues. The germline gives CDR1 SGHVS, CDR2 FNYEAQ. Unmatched junction bases numbered 4, after V lost 4 bases and J lost 3 bases. The CDR3 spells CASSSGQVDYGYTF. The CDR3, as DNA: TGTGCCAGCAGCTCGGGACAGGTAGACTATGGCTACACCTTC.

V and J are TRBV28 and TRBJ2-5, with D perhaps TRBD1 (10 bases). The CDR3 sequence is 19 residues long. Trimming took off 6 bases at V and 5 bases at J, with 31 bases between the two ends. In germline, CDR1 is MDHEN, CDR2 SYDVKM. The CDR3 DNA follows: TGTGCCAGCAGCGCCCCCGGGACAGGGGTTGGGACTAGCTTCGAGACCCAGTACTTC. It is translated as CASSAPGTGVGTSFETQYF.

As DNA, the CDR3 is TGTGCCAGCAGCTTGAGCTGGACTAGCGGGGGGGCCGGGACCCAGTACTTC. Its protein is CASSLSWTSGGAGTQYF. This chain links TRBV5-6 with TRBJ2-5; 15 nucleotides align to TRBD2. The CDR3 totals 17 residues. CDR1 is SGHDT, CDR2 YYEEEE, per germline. V lost 1 base to trimming and J lost 7 bases; unmatched junction nucleotides: 8. The full variable domain, in which reference TRBV5-6 and TRBJ2-5 provide the parts outside the CDR3, is DAGVTQSPTHLIKTRGQQVTLRCSPKSGHDTVSWYQQALGQGPQFIFQYYEEEERQRGNFPDRFSGHQFPNYSSELNVNALLLGDSALYLCASSLSWTSGGAGTQYFGPGTRLLVL.

The chain uses TRBV11-2 and TRBJ2-7, with TRBD1 matching over 7 bases. This CDR3 comprises 13 residues. V trimming: 4 bases; J trimming: 2 bases; junction bases outside the gene matches: 2. Germline V gene lookup returns CDR1 SGHAT and CDR2 FQNNGV. The CDR3: CASSWTGPYEQYF. DNA for the CDR3: TGTGCCAGCAGCTGGACAGGTCCCTACGAGCAGTACTTC. Drawing the rest from reference TRBV11-2 and TRBJ2-7, the complete variable domain is EAGVAQSPRYKIIEKRQSVAFWCNPISGHATLYWYQQILGQGPKLLIQFQNNGVVDDSQLPKDRFSAERLKGVDSTLKIQPAKLEDSAVYLCASSWTGPYEQYFGPGTRLTVT.

The J gene is TRBJ2-1, the V gene TRBV7-9; 8 positions match TRBD2. V trimming: 5 bases; J trimming: 6 bases; junction bases outside the gene matches: 18. This CDR3 region has 18 residues. Germline V lookup: CDR1 SEHNR, CDR2 FQNEAQ (reference sequence). The CDR3 spells CASSGTSLRRGGLNEQFF. For the CDR3, the DNA is TGTGCCAGCAGCGGAACGTCGTTAAGACGGGGGGGTCTCAATGAGCAGTTCTTC.

This clone was seen just once. V gene TRBV4-3 combines with J gene TRBJ2-4, with D perhaps TRBD2 (5 bases). The germline V gene encodes CDR1 LGHNA and CDR2 YSLEER. The ends were cut back, 1 base at V and 9 bases at J, with 16 bases in the middle. This CDR3 region has 15 residues. The CDR3 loop is CASSQVSGLHTIQYF. CDR3 in DNA: TGCGCCAGCAGCCAAGTTTCAGGACTGCATACCATTCAGTACTTC.

The chain uses TRBV25-1 and TRBJ2-7; D may be TRBD1 (6 bases). The CDR3 is 14 residues long. Germline-derived CDR1 and CDR2 are MGHDK and SYGVNS. The V end lost 5 bases, the J end lost 3 bases, and 14 bases lay between the germline ends. CDR3 loop: CASSILEQGYEQYF. The DNA of the CDR3 is TGTGCCAGCAGTATCCTCGAACAGGGCTACGAGCAGTACTTC.

This chain uses TRBV9 with TRBJ1-2; D is uncertain. The CDR3 length is 15 residues. CDR1 is SGDLS, CDR2 YYNGEE, per germline. V was trimmed by 0 bases and J by 2 bases, leaving 11 bases between them. CDR3 coding DNA: TGTGCCAGCAGCGTAGGCGGGCCCTCGAACTATGGCTACACCTTC. Its protein is CASSVGGPSNYGYTF.

The chain joins TRBV7-9 to TRBJ1-3, with TRBD1 identical over 8 bases. The CDR3 spans 16 residues. The ends lost 5 bases at V and 2 bases at J; junction bases unmatched: 8. Germline V gene sequence: CDR1 SEHNR, CDR2 FQNEAQ (reference sequence). The CDR3 sequence is CASSMQGALPGNTIYF. The CDR3 DNA reads as TGTGCCAGCAGCATGCAGGGGGCCCTCCCTGGAAACACCATATATTTT.

The CDR3 DNA reads TGTGCCAGCAGTTTATTCGGAGGGGGCGGTGAAGAGACCCAGTACTTC. Its translation is CASSLFGGGGEETQYF. The chain combines TRBV28 with TRBJ2-5; maybe TRBD1 (7 bases). The V end lost 1 base, the J end lost 3 bases, and 15 bases lay between the germline ends. The CDR3 contains 16 residues. Germline V gives CDR1 MDHEN, CDR2 SYDVKM.

The chain has TRBV5-6 and TRBJ1-2; D perhaps matches TRBD1 (5 bases). Per the germline V gene, CDR1 is SGHDT and CDR2 is YYEEEE. Trimming cost V 4 bases and J 2 bases, with 18 bases left between them. This CDR3 contains 16 residues. The CDR3 coding sequence is TGTGCCAGCAGCACCGCACCAGGGACTCCAAACTATGGCTACACCTTC. Protein sequence: CASSTAPGTPNYGYTF. Variable domain in full (rest from reference TRBV5-6 and TRBJ1-2): DAGVTQSPTHLIKTRGQQVTLRCSPKSGHDTVSWYQQALGQGPQFIFQYYEEEERQRGNFPDRFSGHQFPNYSSELNVNALLLGDSALYLCASSTAPGTPNYGYTFGSGTRLTVV.

The chain is built from TRBV2 and TRBJ2-7, with 8 bases identical to TRBD1. The CDR3 is 15 amino acids. V was clipped by 6 bases and J by 5 bases; unmatched bases: 12. CDR1 SNHLY and CDR2 FYNNEI come from the germline V gene. CDR3 DNA: TGTGCCAGCAGCCGAACCAGGACAGGGACTGACGAGCAGTACTTC. Translated, it gives CASSRTRTGTDEQYF.

This clone was counted only a few times. The V and J genes are TRBV7-6 and TRBJ1-3, with 10 bases matching TRBD1. CDR3 length: 18 amino acids. Looked up from germline, CDR1 is SGHVS and CDR2 is FNYEAQ. V dropped 1 base and J dropped 5; count of bases not matched to a gene: 11. This CDR3 is CASSLDVTGTGDRNTIYF. The DNA of the CDR3 is TGTGCCAGCAGCTTAGACGTTACCGGGACAGGGGATCGAAACACCATATATTTT.

The chain combines TRBV20-1 with TRBJ2-5; D not resolved. This CDR3 region has 11 residues. Germline V gene sequence: CDR1 DFQATT, CDR2 SNEGSKA (reference sequence). V lost 2 bases and J 4 bases, leaving 5 bases between the germline ends. CDR3 DNA: TGCAGTGCTAGACTACCAGAGACCCAGTACTTC. It is translated as CSARLPETQYF.

The CDR3, as DNA: TGTGCCATCAGTGAGGTGACAGGGAACTATGGCTACACCTTC. Amino acid sequence: CAISEVTGNYGYTF. This rearrangement joins TRBV10-3 to TRBJ1-2; 7 nucleotides match TRBD1. Losses at the gene ends were 2 bases for V and 2 bases for J; bases not matched to a gene: 2. Per the germline V gene, CDR1 is ENHRY and CDR2 is SYGVKD. The CDR3 runs to 14 residues.

The rearrangement joins TRBV4-1 to TRBJ1-2, with no clear D. Germline V gives CDR1 MGHRA, CDR2 YSYEKL. V shed 0 bases and J shed 5 bases, with 16 bases lying between them. This CDR3 contains 16 residues. The CDR3 DNA reads TGCGCCAGCAGCCAAGAGTCGCGAGGCGCAACTTATGGCTACACCTTC. Amino acids: CASSQESRGATYGYTF.

This chain joins TRBV6-5 and TRBJ2-5; 7 bases map to TRBD2. The J call may be in error: the DNA end matches TRBJ2-7 better. The CDR3 has 14 amino acids. Looked up from germline, CDR1 is MNHEY and CDR2 is SVGAGI. The CDR3 sequence is CASSPAGVYYEQYF. The CDR3 bases are TGTGCCAGCAGTCCGGCGGGGGTGTATTACGAGCAGTACTTC.